This T cell receptor (beta chain) was found in a study of T cells in tuberculosis. This CDR3 spans 14 amino acids. Trimming stripped 2 bases from V and 2 bases from J, with 8 bases between. Germline CDR1 is SNHLY and CDR2 is FYNNEI. Profiled with immunoSEQ multiplex PCR; TCRdb holds only in-frame clones, not every one. The table lists 30,000 or so clones, under 95% of them singletons, with around 7% in the top ten. Sample time point: new active TB diagnosis, blood taken before or within 7 days of starting treatment. The receptor comes from an adult with tuberculosis. Some clones in this sample may be carry-over from other donors' samples. This chain uses TRBV2 with TRBJ2-3; D is possibly TRBD2 (5 bases). Specimen: PBMCs, collected at tuberculosis diagnosis. The CDR3 sequence is CASSEKLATDTQYF. The DNA for the CDR3 is TGTGCCAGCAGTGAAAAGCTAGCCACAGATACGCAGTATTTT.